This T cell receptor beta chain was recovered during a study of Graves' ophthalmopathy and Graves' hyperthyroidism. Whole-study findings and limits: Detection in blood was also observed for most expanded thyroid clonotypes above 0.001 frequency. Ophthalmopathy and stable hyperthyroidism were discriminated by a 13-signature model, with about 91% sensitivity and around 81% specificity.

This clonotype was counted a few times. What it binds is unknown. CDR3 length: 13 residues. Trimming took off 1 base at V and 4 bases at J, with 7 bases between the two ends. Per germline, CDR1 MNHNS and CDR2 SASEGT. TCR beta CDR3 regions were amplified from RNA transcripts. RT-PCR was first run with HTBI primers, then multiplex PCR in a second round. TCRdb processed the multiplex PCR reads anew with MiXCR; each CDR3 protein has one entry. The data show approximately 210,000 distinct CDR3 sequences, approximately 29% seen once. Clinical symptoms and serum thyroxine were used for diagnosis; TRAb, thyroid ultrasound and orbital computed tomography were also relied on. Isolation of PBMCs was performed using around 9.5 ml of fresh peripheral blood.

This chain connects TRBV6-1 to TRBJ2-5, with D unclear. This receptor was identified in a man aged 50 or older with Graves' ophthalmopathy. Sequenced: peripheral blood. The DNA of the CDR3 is TGTGCCAGCAGTGAAGTGAGAGGAGAGACCCAGTACTTC. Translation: CASSEVRGETQYF.